This T cell receptor beta chain derives from a study of CD8+CD57+ T cells in acquired aplastic anemia. On the study more broadly: Sorted CD4+ and CD8+ cells yielded roughly 3 ug of DNA on average. Whole-study results and caveats: Patients and controls were not found to differ significantly in CD8+ Simpson's diversity. Patients and controls were found to share twenty-nine CD8+ CDR3 sequences.

As to this clonotype: Its cognate antigen is unknown.

Template material for TCR beta VDJ and CDR3 profiling consisted of genomic DNA. Via MiXCR, TCRdb re-called the reads, giving one row per CDR3 protein. The profile shows 150,000 to 200,000 distinct CDR3 sequences, over 60% of them singletons. The length of the CDR3 is 16 residues. The V gene's germline CDR1 is SGDLS and CDR2 YYNGEE. V was cut by 5 bases and J by 7 bases, with 19 bases left in between. Sequencing was done on a sample of sorted CD4+, CD8+, or CD8+CD57+ T cells (not recorded which) from PBMCs. This TCR was sampled from a human donor with severe aplastic anemia or a healthy control (not recorded which). The V and J genes are TRBV9 and TRBJ1-6; perhaps TRBD1 as D (5 bases). The CDR3 nucleotides are TGTGCCAGCAGGGGCGCGGGGGGGAGCGGGAATTCACCCCTCCACTTT. Translating gives CASRGAGGSGNSPLHF.